A single sample is the source of the 20 T cell receptor beta chains below, sequenced in a study of T cells after yellow fever vaccination. TCRdb reanalysed the 5' RACE reads using MiXCR and keeps one entry per CDR3 protein. The sample contains around 340,000 distinct CDR3 sequences, roughly 8.7% of which appear only once. This specimen was PBMCs, taken on the day of the first yellow fever vaccination. The receptors were gathered from a young man who received the YFV17D yellow fever vaccine.

This clonotype was seen ten or more times. The chain links TRBV19 to TRBJ2-4; 9 nucleotides line up with TRBD1. CDR1 LNHDA and CDR2 SQIVND come from the germline V gene (reference sequence). This CDR3 is built from 15 residues. V lost 5 bases, J lost 5 bases, and 7 bases stayed unmatched. The DNA of the CDR3 is TGTGCCAGTAGTGGGACAGGGAGGATGGAAAACATTCAGTACTTC. Translation: CASSGTGRMENIQYF. The complete variable domain, with remaining parts taken from reference TRBV19 and TRBJ2-4, reads DGGITQSPKYLFRKEGQNVTLSCEQNLNHDAMYWYRQDPGQGLRLIYYSQIVNDFQKGDIAEGYSVSREKKESFPLTVTSAQKNPTAFYLCASSGTGRMENIQYFGAGTRLSVL.

Ten or more counts support this clonotype. V usage is TRBV14 and J usage is TRBJ1-2; 7 bases fit TRBD1. Germline V gene data show CDR1 as SGHDN and CDR2 as FVKESK. The V segment lost 4 bases and the J segment 7 bases; nucleotides outside the gene matches: 6. The CDR3 consists of 13 residues. For the CDR3, the DNA is TGTGCCAGCAGCCCGCGACAGGGTCTTGGCTACACCTTC. Translation: CASSPRQGLGYTF.

This clonotype was detected many times. The CDR3 nucleotides are TGTGCCAGCAGCCCTAGTGGCGCATGGCAAGAGACCCAGTACTTC. Amino acids: CASSPSGAWQETQYF. The genes are TRBV6-1 and TRBJ2-5; D unclear. V lost 6 bases and J 2 bases, leaving 16 bases between the germline ends. Germline loops: CDR1 MNHNS, CDR2 SASEGT. CDR3 length: 15 residues.

The rearrangement joins TRBV4-3 to TRBJ1-5; D uncertain. The CDR3 length is 12 residues. Germline loops: CDR1 LGHNA, CDR2 YSLEER. V shed 10 bases and J shed 7 bases, with 14 bases lying between them. CDR3 region: CATGALGQPQHF. The CDR3 region has the DNA TGCGCCACGGGAGCCCTTGGGCAGCCCCAGCATTTT.

This chain connects TRBV5-1 to TRBJ2-2; D perhaps matches TRBD1 (5 bases). CDR1 and CDR2 from the germline V gene are SGHRS and YFSETQ. V lost 1 base to trimming and J lost 6 bases, with 19 bases between them. The CDR3 is 17 residues long. The CDR3 spells CASSLPGSSSSAGELFF. The CDR3 region has the DNA TGCGCCAGCAGCTTGCCAGGGTCCTCCTCTTCGGCCGGGGAGCTGTTTTTT.

This clonotype was seen a few times. The chain combines TRBV28 with TRBJ1-4; 9 bases line up with TRBD1. Germline V gene lookup returns CDR1 MDHEN and CDR2 SYDVKM. V lost 6 bases, J lost 8 bases, and 7 bases stayed unmatched. The length of the CDR3 is 14 residues. The DNA for the CDR3 is TGTGCCAGCAGAACAGGGGGCAAAGAAGAAAAACTGTTTTTT. Its protein product is CASRTGGKEEKLFF.

Only a few counts were recorded for this clonotype. The rearrangement uses TRBV20-1 and TRBJ2-5, with D unresolved. V was pared by 6 bases and J by 1 base, with 3 bases between. This CDR3 spans 10 amino acids. Germline V gives CDR1 DFQATT, CDR2 SNEGSKA (reference sequence). CDR3 nucleotide sequence: TGCAGTGCAGCCCAAGAGACCCAGTACTTC. The encoded protein is CSAAQETQYF.

The chain has TRBV9 and TRBJ2-5; weak D call: TRBD1 (6 bases). V dropped 0 bases and J dropped 3 bases, with 21 bases sitting between them. The CDR3 runs to 18 residues. The germline CDR1 and CDR2 sequences are SGDLS and YYNGEE. DNA for the CDR3: TGTGCCAGCAGCGTAGAGATTGGGGGCGCAGGGGATAAAGAGACCCAGTACTTC. Translating it yields CASSVEIGGAGDKETQYF.

The V call is TRBV14, the J call TRBJ2-1; D is possibly TRBD1 or TRBD2 (5 bases each). The CDR3 consists of 18 residues. Trimming left V 4 bases short and J 4 bases short, with 23 bases between. Germline values: CDR1 SGHDN, CDR2 FVKESK. The CDR3 sequence: CASSLSEWGTFLYNEQFF. The CDR3 coding sequence is TGTGCCAGCAGCCTCTCGGAGTGGGGGACCTTCCTTTACAATGAGCAGTTCTTC.

This clonotype appeared many times. V and J are TRBV19 and TRBJ1-4; D gene ambiguous. CDR3 size: 14 residues. CDR1 is LNHDA, CDR2 SQIVND, per germline (reference sequence). Trimming cost V 3 bases and J 5 bases, with 10 bases left between them. This chain's CDR3 is CASSMVGLNEKLFF. CDR3 in DNA: TGTGCCAGTAGTATGGTCGGCCTCAATGAAAAACTGTTTTTT.

This clonotype was observed a few times. The chain has TRBV18 and TRBJ2-2; 8 bases map to TRBD1. There are 16 residues in the CDR3. Trimming cost V 4 bases and J 3 bases; bases outside gene matches: 7. Per germline, CDR1 KGHSH and CDR2 LQKENI. The CDR3 reads CASSQDRVGYTGELFF. CDR3 nucleotide sequence: TGTGCCAGCTCACAGGACAGGGTCGGATACACCGGGGAGCTGTTTTTT.

The chain joins TRBV18 to TRBJ1-5; D is unclear. The germline CDR1 and CDR2 sequences are KGHSH and LQKENI. The V gene lost 3 bases and the J gene lost 7 bases, with 13 bases spanning the gap. This CDR3 has 14 amino acids. The CDR3 loop is CASSPAGFEQPQHF. CDR3 sequence (DNA): TGTGCCAGCTCACCGGCGGGTTTTGAACAGCCCCAGCATTTT.

J is TRBJ1-5 and V is TRBV20-1, with D perhaps matching TRBD1 (5 bases). The V gene's germline CDR1 is DFQATT and CDR2 SNEGSKA (reference sequence). V was shortened by 0 bases and J by 7 bases, with 13 bases between the two germline ends. The CDR3 consists of 14 residues. Here the CDR3 DNA reads TGCAGTGCTAGAGACAGGGATGTCCACCAGCCCCAGCATTTT. This gives the protein CSARDRDVHQPQHF.

This clonotype has at least ten counts. The chain employs TRBV20-1 and TRBJ2-4; 7 bases are shared with TRBD2. The CDR3 has 15 amino acids. Germline V CDR1 and CDR2: DFQATT, SNEGSKA (reference sequence). Trimming cost V 2 bases and J 8 bases; bases outside gene matches: 12. This chain's CDR3 is CSARPPAGNLDIQYF. The CDR3 coding sequence is TGCAGTGCTAGACCCCCAGCGGGGAATTTAGACATTCAGTACTTC.

There are many counts of this clonotype. The rearrangement links TRBV9 to TRBJ2-3; 10 bases map to TRBD1. With 0 bases clipped from V and 2 bases from J, the junction kept 9 bases outside the gene matches. The length of the CDR3 is 18 residues. CDR1 and CDR2 (germline): SGDLS, YYNGEE. CDR3 nucleotides: TGTGCCAGCAGCGTAGGGACAGGGGGTCCCTCCAACACAGATACGCAGTATTTT. It is translated as CASSVGTGGPSNTDTQYF.

The chain is built from TRBV18 and TRBJ2-7; D gene uncertain. The V gene's germline CDR1 is KGHSH and CDR2 LQKENI. The CDR3 is made up of 14 amino acids. V lost 4 bases, J lost 3 bases, and 13 bases lay in between. CDR3 sequence: CASSQSSGVYEQYF. CDR3 DNA sequence: TGTGCCAGCTCACAATCCTCAGGAGTCTACGAGCAGTACTTC.

This clonotype has only a few counts. The chain recombines TRBV5-1 with TRBJ1-2; weak D call: TRBD1 (5 bases). Trimming removed 3 bases at V and 1 base at J, with 13 bases between. Germline V gene sequence: CDR1 SGHRS, CDR2 YFSETQ. This CDR3 comprises 15 residues. The DNA of the CDR3 is TGCGCCAGCAGCTCCTCGGGGGTTTTTAACTATGGCTACACCTTC. It is translated as CASSSSGVFNYGYTF.

This clonotype turned up a few times. The chain carries TRBV4-3 and TRBJ2-3; D is perhaps TRBD1 (6 bases). V lost 0 bases, J lost 11 bases, and 12 bases lay in between. This CDR3 contains 13 residues. Germline-derived CDR1 and CDR2 are LGHNA and YSLEER. CDR3 amino acids: CASSQDGRDMQYF. CDR3 nucleotide sequence: TGCGCCAGCAGCCAAGATGGAAGGGACATGCAGTATTTT.

The chain employs TRBV9 and TRBJ2-3; 10 positions match TRBD2. V lost 0 bases, J lost 2 bases, and 3 bases stayed unmatched. Looked up from germline, CDR1 is SGDLS and CDR2 is YYNGEE. The length of the CDR3 is 16 residues. This CDR3 reads CASSVDLAGATDTQYF. CDR3 DNA: TGTGCCAGCAGCGTAGATCTAGCGGGGGCCACAGATACGCAGTATTTT.

This clonotype was counted ten times or more. The chain couples TRBV5-1 to TRBJ2-2; 8 bases align to TRBD1. Trimming at V came to 0 bases and at J to 5 bases, leaving 9 bases not matched to a gene. CDR3 length: 17 residues. CDR1 SGHRS and CDR2 YFSETQ come from the germline V gene. CDR3 in DNA: TGCGCCAGCAGCTTGGGGAAGGACAGGGCTTCGACCGGGGAGCTGTTTTTT. Amino acids: CASSLGKDRASTGELFF.